A single sample gave rise to the 22 T cell receptor beta chains below, sequenced in a study of cytomegalovirus exposure and HLA in healthy donors. Primers for the PCR totalled 60 Vbeta and 13 Jbeta. Profiled with immunoSEQ multiplex PCR; TCRdb holds only in-frame clones, not every one. This sample has some 130,000 clones, with around four fifths found just once. Sequencing input: PBMCs. The receptor set was obtained from a woman between 45 and 65 years old in good health and CMV-seropositive.

The V call is TRBV7-2, the J call TRBJ2-5; TRBD1 agrees at 8 bases. The CDR3 has 14 amino acids. Germline trimming cut 3 bases from V and 5 bases from J; bases unmatched to any gene: 5. Germline values: CDR1 SGHTA, CDR2 FQGNSA. The CDR3 sequence is CASSFRQGLETQYF. CDR3 bases: TGTGCCAGCAGCTTCCGACAGGGGTTGGAGACCCAGTACTTC.

This clone has more than one count but fewer than ten. The V gene is TRBV28, the J gene TRBJ2-7; TRBD1 matches at 7 bases. Germline V gives CDR1 MDHEN, CDR2 SYDVKM. Trimming cost V 4 bases and J 2 bases; bases outside gene matches: 8. The CDR3 length is 15 residues. CDR3 sequence: CASSSPRQGAYEQYF. DNA for the CDR3: TGTGCCAGCAGTTCCCCGAGACAGGGCGCCTACGAGCAGTACTTC.

This chain joins TRBV6-1 and TRBJ2-7; D gene ambiguous. Trimming removed 1 base from V and 12 bases from J, with 13 bases in between. Germline values: CDR1 MNHNS, CDR2 SASEGT. The CDR3 sequence is 12 residues long. The CDR3 region is CASSEEPPRLYF. The CDR3 nucleotides are TGTGCCAGCAGTGAAGAACCCCCGAGACTGTACTTC.

The chain couples TRBV28 to TRBJ2-2, with D maybe TRBD2 (6 bases). The CDR3 contains 13 residues. The V gene lost 8 bases and the J gene lost 0 bases, with 7 bases spanning the gap. Germline loops: CDR1 MDHEN, CDR2 SYDVKM. This CDR3 reads CASRGANTGELFF. The DNA for the CDR3 is TGTGCCAGCCGCGGGGCGAACACCGGGGAGCTGTTTTTT.

The chain links TRBV20-1 to TRBJ2-7, with TRBD1 matching 7 bases. The CDR3 length is 11 residues. Per the germline V gene, CDR1 is DFQATT and CDR2 is SNEGSKA (reference sequence). V lost 5 bases to trimming and J lost 3 bases; unmatched junction nucleotides: 1. The CDR3 region has the DNA TGCAGTGCTCGGGACAGCTACGAGCAGTACTTC. Encoded protein: CSARDSYEQYF.

This chain links TRBV18 with TRBJ1-2; possibly TRBD1 for D (6 bases). Trimming pared 3 bases from V and 8 bases from J, leaving 13 bases between. Germline V gene lookup returns CDR1 KGHSH and CDR2 LQKENI. CDR3 length: 13 amino acids. The CDR3 sequence: CASSPGQRGGYTF. The CDR3 nucleotides read TGTGCCAGCTCACCGGGACAACGTGGGGGCTACACCTTC.

The rearrangement links TRBV27 to TRBJ2-1, with D unclear. V was trimmed by 6 bases and J by 2 bases, leaving 14 bases between them. The CDR3 has 15 residues. CDR1 MNHEY and CDR2 SMNVEV come from the germline V gene (reference sequence). The chain's CDR3 is CASSRGSATYNEQFF. The CDR3 region has the DNA TGTGCCAGCAGCCGTGGAAGCGCGACCTACAATGAGCAGTTCTTC.

CDR3 protein: CASSFGLAVSYEQYF. As DNA, the CDR3 is TGTGCCAGCAGCTTTGGGCTAGCGGTTTCCTACGAGCAGTACTTC. The chain recombines TRBV7-9 with TRBJ2-7; 7 positions match TRBD2. V lost 3 bases and J lost 1; bases outside the gene matches: 6. The CDR3 is 15 residues long. Germline V gives CDR1 SEHNR, CDR2 FQNEAQ (reference sequence).

The rearrangement uses TRBV6-4 and TRBJ2-1; 7 bases map to TRBD1. The germline V gene encodes CDR1 MRHNA and CDR2 SNTAGT. Trimming removed 2 bases from V and 9 bases from J; junction bases left unmatched: 7. The CDR3 is 14 residues long. The CDR3 spells CASSDTDRVTEQFF. The CDR3 DNA reads TGTGCCAGCAGTGACACAGACAGGGTAACTGAGCAGTTCTTC.

The V and J genes are TRBV11-3 and TRBJ2-2, with a weak D call TRBD2 (6 bases). CDR3 length: 14 amino acids. The V gene lost 1 base and the J gene lost 7 bases, with 10 bases spanning the gap. Germline V gene data show CDR1 as SGHNT and CDR2 as YENEEA. CDR3 coding DNA: TGTGCCAGCAGCTTAGTGGGGGAGGACGGGGAGCTGTTTTTT. Protein: CASSLVGEDGELFF.

This clone was seen only a few times. The rearrangement uses TRBV30 and TRBJ2-5; D not resolved. The V gene lost 0 bases and the J gene lost 5 bases, with 7 bases spanning the gap. Germline loops: CDR1 GTSNPN, CDR2 SVGIG (reference sequence). The CDR3 sequence is 12 residues long. The CDR3 loop reads CAWSVLRETQYF. The CDR3 nucleotides are TGTGCCTGGAGTGTACTTCGCGAGACCCAGTACTTC.

This clone was observed a few times. The chain has TRBV20-1 and TRBJ2-7; a weak D match, TRBD2 (5 bases). Germline CDR1 is DFQATT and CDR2 is SNEGSKA (reference sequence). The CDR3 runs 11 residues. Trimming removed 6 bases at V and 7 bases at J, with 13 bases between. This chain's CDR3 is CSALDSPEQYF. As DNA, the CDR3 is TGCAGTGCCCTGGACTCTCCGGAGCAGTACTTC.

The chain is built from TRBV28 and TRBJ1-5, with a possible D match to TRBD1 (5 bases). This CDR3 is built from 15 residues. Germline lookup yields CDR1 MDHEN and CDR2 SYDVKM. V dropped 4 bases and J dropped 6 bases, with 16 bases sitting between them. The CDR3 is CASSSPSGEGQPQHF. The CDR3 DNA is TGTGCCAGCAGTTCCCCGTCGGGGGAGGGTCAGCCCCAGCATTTT.

The chain uses TRBV7-2 and TRBJ1-2, with TRBD1 matching over 7 bases. Per the germline V gene, CDR1 is SGHTA and CDR2 is FQGNSA. The CDR3 extends over 15 amino acids. The junction had 8 bases not matched to a gene; V was cut back by 2 bases and J by 5 bases. CDR3 coding DNA: TGTGCCAGCAGCTTATTTTTGCAGGGGGATTATGGCTACACCTTC. It encodes CASSLFLQGDYGYTF.

The chain has TRBV7-9 and TRBJ2-3; D gene uncertain. The V gene lost 5 bases and the J gene lost 0 bases, with 6 bases spanning the gap. CDR1 and CDR2 from the germline V gene are SEHNR and FQNEAQ (reference sequence). The CDR3 length is 13 residues. CDR3: CASSTSSTDTQYF. The CDR3 DNA reads TGTGCCAGCAGCACCAGTAGCACAGATACGCAGTATTTT.

The chain is built from TRBV5-6 and TRBJ1-2; 8 positions agree with TRBD1. CDR1 is SGHDT and CDR2 is YYEEEE in the germline V gene. V was pared by 2 bases and J by 7 bases, with 7 bases of the junction left unmatched. There are 14 residues in the CDR3. The CDR3 coding sequence is TGTGCCAGCAGCTTACGACAGGGGACGGGTGGCTACACCTTC. It is translated as CASSLRQGTGGYTF.

This rearrangement joins TRBV4-1 to TRBJ1-4; 11 positions agree with TRBD1. Unmatched junction bases numbered 5, after V lost 0 bases and J lost 8 bases. CDR3 length: 16 residues. The germline V gene has CDR1 MGHRA and CDR2 YSYEKL. CDR3 in DNA: TGCGCCAGCAGCCAAGACCCCGGGACAGGGGGGGAAAAACTGTTTTTT. It yields the protein CASSQDPGTGGEKLFF.

The rearrangement uses TRBV5-1 and TRBJ1-4; TRBD1 agrees at 9 bases. Germline V gene sequence: CDR1 SGHRS, CDR2 YFSETQ. J lost 8 bases, V lost 4 bases, and 6 bases had no gene match. The CDR3 loop spans 14 amino acids. CDR3 in amino acids: CASSQQGASEKLFF. CDR3 sequence (DNA): TGCGCCAGCAGCCAACAGGGGGCAAGCGAAAAACTGTTTTTT.

This sequence joins TRBV27 and TRBJ1-2; possible D gene TRBD1, 6 bases. The CDR3 has 13 residues. V lost 8 bases and J 3 bases, leaving 13 bases between the germline ends. Germline CDR1 MNHEY, CDR2 SMNVEV (reference sequence). CDR3 DNA sequence: TGTGCCAGCCGGACAGTTAATCACTATGGCTACACCTTC. This translates into CASRTVNHYGYTF.

This clone was detected once. The CDR3 DNA sequence: TGTGCCAGCAGCTTAACTAGCGCCGAGACCCAGTACTTC. Its translation: CASSLTSAETQYF. The chain carries TRBV7-3 and TRBJ2-5, with D possibly matching TRBD2 (5 bases). Trimming cost V 0 bases and J 5 bases, with 7 bases left between them. Germline values: CDR1 SGHTA, CDR2 FQGTGA. CDR3 size: 13 residues.

The CDR3 sequence: CATSRDFSYEQYF. For the CDR3, the DNA is TGTGCCACTTCCCGGGACTTCTCCTACGAGCAGTACTTC. The V and J genes are TRBV19 and TRBJ2-7; TRBD2 might be the D (6 bases). The V gene's germline CDR1 is LNHDA and CDR2 SQIVND (reference sequence). This CDR3 region has 13 residues. Trimming stripped 10 bases from V and 0 bases from J, with 13 bases between.

This chain connects TRBV15 to TRBJ2-7; 11 nucleotides match TRBD2. The V segment lost 8 bases and the J segment 1 base; nucleotides outside the gene matches: 16. Germline CDR1 reads LNHNV; CDR2 reads YYDKDF (reference sequence). CDR3 length: 18 amino acids. Written as DNA, the CDR3 is TGTGCCACCGGCCGCGCGACACTCCTAGCGGGAGGATCCTACGAGCAGTACTTC. It yields the protein CATGRATLLAGGSYEQYF. The full variable domain, its missing parts supplied by reference TRBV15 and TRBJ2-7, is DAMVIQNPRYQVTQFGKPVTLSCSQTLNHNVMYWYQQKSSQAPKLLFHYYDKDFNNEADTPDNFQSRRPNTSFCFLDIRSPGLGDTAMYLCATGRATLLAGGSYEQYFGPGTRLTVT.